One and the same sample provided the 5 T cell receptor beta chains below, sequenced in a study of CD8 T cells in Susac syndrome. An input of about 0.45 to 1 ug of RNA was subjected to reverse transcription using random hexamers. TCRdb recomputed calls from the immunoSEQ multiplex PCR reads with MiXCR, one row per CDR3 protein. The table has fewer than 150,000 distinct CDR3 sequences, 94% seen once. Sequenced sample: CD8+ T cells from PBMCs. These receptors all come from a human donor in good health.

The J gene is TRBJ2-7, the V gene TRBV11-2; 11 bases fit TRBD1. Germline trimming cut 2 bases from V and 2 bases from J; bases unmatched to any gene: 2. CDR3 size: 15 residues. Germline loops: CDR1 SGHAT, CDR2 FQNNGV. DNA of the CDR3: TGTGCCAGCAGCTTAATGGGACAGGGGGCCTACGAGCAGTACTTC. Amino acids: CASSLMGQGAYEQYF.

V gene TRBV7-9 combines with J gene TRBJ1-2; unclear D gene. The CDR3 is 14 residues long. Trimming removed 0 bases from V and 3 bases from J, with 8 bases in between. Germline values: CDR1 SEHNR, CDR2 FQNEAQ (reference sequence). The CDR3 protein is CASSLAGPYYGYTF. The CDR3 DNA reads TGTGCCAGCAGCTTAGCCGGGCCCTACTATGGCTACACCTTC.

This sequence joins TRBV6-5 and TRBJ1-1, with unresolved D. This CDR3 region has 12 residues. The V and J ends lost 6 bases and 7 bases respectively, with 12 bases between them. CDR1 is MNHEY and CDR2 is SVGAGI in the germline V gene. CDR3 sequence: CASREDGNEAFF. The CDR3 region has the DNA TGTGCCAGCAGGGAGGACGGTAATGAAGCTTTCTTT.

The chain is built from TRBV27 and TRBJ2-1, with 7 positions matching TRBD2. V gave up 4 bases and J gave up 4 bases; unmatched junction bases: 4. CDR3 length equals 14 residues. Germline loops: CDR1 MNHEY, CDR2 SMNVEV (reference sequence). This CDR3 reads CASSYGRKYNEQFF. The DNA of the CDR3 is TGTGCCAGCAGTTACGGGAGGAAATACAATGAGCAGTTCTTC.

This chain connects TRBV6-2 or TRBV6-3 to TRBJ2-1; D tentatively reads TRBD1 or TRBD2 (5 bases each). The CDR3 runs to 19 residues. The germline gives CDR1 MNHEY, CDR2 SVGEGT. V was trimmed by 3 bases and J by 4 bases, leaving 25 bases between them. The CDR3 here is CASSYGVWMGTMRYNEQFF. CDR3 sequence (DNA): TGTGCCAGCAGTTATGGGGTGTGGATGGGGACGATGCGGTACAATGAGCAGTTCTTC.